This note documents a single TCR beta chain sequence. The sample is drawn from a study of response to subunit inactivated influenza vaccine. TCRdb independently ran MiXCR on the RT-PCR reads; one entry per CDR3 protein. The sample contains some 500,000 distinct CDR3 sequences, approximately 17% of which appear only once. This clonotype originated in a man between 50 and 75 years old who received an inactivated influenza vaccine. The material sequenced was CD4+ T cells sorted from PBMCs, taken less than 30 months after vaccination.

CDR3 in DNA: TGTGCCAGCAGCCCCCGCGGGAGGTCCAATGAGCAGTTCTTC. Translating it yields CASSPRGRSNEQFF. The chain uses TRBV7-2 and TRBJ2-1; 8 positions agree with TRBD2. The V gene's germline CDR1 is SGHTA and CDR2 FQGNSA. Trimming at V came to 5 bases and at J to 6 bases, leaving 6 bases not matched to a gene. The CDR3 loop spans 14 amino acids. The variable domain in full, completed from reference TRBV7-2 and TRBJ2-1, reads GAGVSQSPSNKVTEKGKDVELRCDPISGHTALYWYRQSLGQGLEFLIYFQGNSAPDKSGLPSDRFSAERTGGSVSTLTIQRTQQEDSAVYLCASSPRGRSNEQFFGPGTRLTVL.